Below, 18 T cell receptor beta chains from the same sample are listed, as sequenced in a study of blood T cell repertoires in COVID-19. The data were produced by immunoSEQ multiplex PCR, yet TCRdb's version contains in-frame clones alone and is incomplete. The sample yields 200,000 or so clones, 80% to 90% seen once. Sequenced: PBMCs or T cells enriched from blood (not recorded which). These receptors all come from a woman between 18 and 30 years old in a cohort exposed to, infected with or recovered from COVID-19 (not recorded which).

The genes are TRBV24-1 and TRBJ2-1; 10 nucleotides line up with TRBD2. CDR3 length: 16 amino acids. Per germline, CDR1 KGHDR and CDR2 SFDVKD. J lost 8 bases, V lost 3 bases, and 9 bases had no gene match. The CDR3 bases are TGTGCCACCAGTGATGCGGGAGATAGCGGGGGGTATGAGCAGTTCTTC. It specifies CATSDAGDSGGYEQFF.

The CDR3 region is CASSSLSRGDTDTQYF. The CDR3 DNA reads as TGTGCCAGCAGCTCCCTCTCGCGGGGGGACACAGATACGCAGTATTTT. The chain couples TRBV7-9 to TRBJ2-3; the match to TRBD2 covers 8 bases. Trimming at V came to 4 bases and at J to 2 bases, leaving 8 bases not matched to a gene. CDR1 and CDR2 (germline): SEHNR, FQNEAQ (reference sequence). The length of the CDR3 is 16 residues.

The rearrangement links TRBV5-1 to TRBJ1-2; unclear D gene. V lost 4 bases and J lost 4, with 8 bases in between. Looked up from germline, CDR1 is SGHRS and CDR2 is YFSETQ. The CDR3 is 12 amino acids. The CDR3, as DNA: TGCGCCAGCAGCGGGGAGAGCTATGGCTACACCTTC. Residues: CASSGESYGYTF.

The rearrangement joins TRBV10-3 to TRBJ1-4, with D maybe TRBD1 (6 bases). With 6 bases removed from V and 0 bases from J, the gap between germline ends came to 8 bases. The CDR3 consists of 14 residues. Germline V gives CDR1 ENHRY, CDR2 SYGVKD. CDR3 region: CAIRDSTTNEKLFF. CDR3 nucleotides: TGTGCCATCAGGGACAGTACAACTAATGAAAAACTGTTTTTT.

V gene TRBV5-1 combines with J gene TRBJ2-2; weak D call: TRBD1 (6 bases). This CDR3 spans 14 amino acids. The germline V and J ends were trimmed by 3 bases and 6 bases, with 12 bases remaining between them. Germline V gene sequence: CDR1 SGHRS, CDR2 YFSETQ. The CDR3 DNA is TGCGCCAGCAGCTCTCGACAGGACGCCGGGGAGCTGTTTTTT. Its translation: CASSSRQDAGELFF.

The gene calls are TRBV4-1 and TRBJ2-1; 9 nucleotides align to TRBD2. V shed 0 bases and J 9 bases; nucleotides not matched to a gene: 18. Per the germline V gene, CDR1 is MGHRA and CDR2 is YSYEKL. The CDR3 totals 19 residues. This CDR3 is CASSQEGVAGGGAGLEQFF. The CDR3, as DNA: TGCGCCAGCAGCCAAGAGGGGGTTGCGGGCGGGGGGGCCGGGCTTGAGCAGTTCTTC.

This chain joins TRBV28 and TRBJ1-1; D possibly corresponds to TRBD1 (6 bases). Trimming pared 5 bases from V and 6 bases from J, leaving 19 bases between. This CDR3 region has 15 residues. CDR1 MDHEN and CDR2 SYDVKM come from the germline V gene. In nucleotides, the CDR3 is TGTGCCAGCAGTGGATCACTGGGACATACCCCTGAAGCTTTCTTT. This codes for CASSGSLGHTPEAFF.

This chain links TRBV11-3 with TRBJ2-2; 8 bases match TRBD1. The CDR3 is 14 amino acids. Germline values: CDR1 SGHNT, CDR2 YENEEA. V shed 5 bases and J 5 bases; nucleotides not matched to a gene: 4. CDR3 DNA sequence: TGTGCCAGCAGCGCCGGACAGGGAACCGGGGAGCTGTTTTTT. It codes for CASSAGQGTGELFF.

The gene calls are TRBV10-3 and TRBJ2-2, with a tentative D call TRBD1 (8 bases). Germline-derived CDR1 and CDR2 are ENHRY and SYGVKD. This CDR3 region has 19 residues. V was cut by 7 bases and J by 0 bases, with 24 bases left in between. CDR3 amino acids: CAITPGGRTGLANTGELFF. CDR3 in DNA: TGTGCCATCACCCCGGGGGGTCGGACAGGGCTGGCGAACACCGGGGAGCTGTTTTTT.

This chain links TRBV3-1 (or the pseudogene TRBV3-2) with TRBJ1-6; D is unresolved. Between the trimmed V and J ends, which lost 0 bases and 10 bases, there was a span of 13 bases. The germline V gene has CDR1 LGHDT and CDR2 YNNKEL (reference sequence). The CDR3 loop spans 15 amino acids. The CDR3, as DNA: TGTGCCAGCAGCCAAGAGTCCTCGGCGGGATCACCCCTCCACTTT. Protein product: CASSQESSAGSPLHF.

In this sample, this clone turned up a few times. The CDR3 sequence is CASSLQGQPQHF. The CDR3 region has the DNA TGTGCCAGCAGCCTACAGGGACAGCCCCAGCATTTT. The rearrangement uses TRBV7-2 and TRBJ1-5; D may be TRBD1 (6 bases). The V gene's germline CDR1 is SGHTA and CDR2 FQGNSA. Trimming left V 5 bases short and J 7 bases short, with 9 bases between. The CDR3 loop spans 12 amino acids.

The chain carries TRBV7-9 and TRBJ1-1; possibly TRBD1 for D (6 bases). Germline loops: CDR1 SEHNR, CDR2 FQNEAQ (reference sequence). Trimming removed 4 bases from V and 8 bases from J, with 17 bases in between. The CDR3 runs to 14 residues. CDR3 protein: CASSSIASGTEAFF. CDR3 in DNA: TGTGCCAGCAGCTCGATAGCGTCCGGGACAGAAGCTTTCTTT.

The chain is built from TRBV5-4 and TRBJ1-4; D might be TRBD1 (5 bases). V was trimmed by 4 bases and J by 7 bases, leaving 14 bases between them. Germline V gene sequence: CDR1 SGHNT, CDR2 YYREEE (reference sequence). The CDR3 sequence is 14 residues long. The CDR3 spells CASSPQGSGEKLFF. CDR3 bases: TGTGCCAGCAGCCCGCAGGGTTCGGGTGAAAAACTGTTTTTT.

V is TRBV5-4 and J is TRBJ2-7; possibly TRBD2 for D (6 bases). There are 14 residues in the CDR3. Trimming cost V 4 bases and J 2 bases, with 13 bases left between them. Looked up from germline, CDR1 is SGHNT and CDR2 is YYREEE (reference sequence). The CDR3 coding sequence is TGTGCCAGCAGCCGGGACTCAAAGACCTACGAGCAGTACTTC. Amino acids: CASSRDSKTYEQYF.

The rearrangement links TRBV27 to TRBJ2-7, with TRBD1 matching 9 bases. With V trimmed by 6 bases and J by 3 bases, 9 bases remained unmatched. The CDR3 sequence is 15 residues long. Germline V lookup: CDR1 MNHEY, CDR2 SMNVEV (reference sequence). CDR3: CASSQWTGVLYEQYF. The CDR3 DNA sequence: TGTGCCAGCAGCCAATGGACAGGGGTTCTCTACGAGCAGTACTTC.

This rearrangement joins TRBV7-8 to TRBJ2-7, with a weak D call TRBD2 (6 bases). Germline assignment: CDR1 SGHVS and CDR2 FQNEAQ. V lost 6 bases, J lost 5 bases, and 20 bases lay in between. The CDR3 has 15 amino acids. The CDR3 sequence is CASRRGRDAADEQYF. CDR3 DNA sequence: TGTGCCAGCAGAAGAGGGCGGGATGCCGCCGACGAGCAGTACTTC.

As DNA, the CDR3 is TGTGCCAGCAGCTTACTCCGGACAGGGTTTCCAGATACGCAGTATTTT. The encoded protein is CASSLLRTGFPDTQYF. The chain has TRBV28 and TRBJ2-3; TRBD1 matches 8 bases. In germline, CDR1 is MDHEN, CDR2 SYDVKM. V dropped 6 bases and J dropped 4; count of bases not matched to a gene: 12. The CDR3 is 16 amino acids.

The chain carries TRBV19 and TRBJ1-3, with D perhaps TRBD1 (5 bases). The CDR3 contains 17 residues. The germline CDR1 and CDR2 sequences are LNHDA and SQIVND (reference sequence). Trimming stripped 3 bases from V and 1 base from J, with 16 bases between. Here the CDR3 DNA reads TGTGCCAGTAGTATGACGGGGGGACGGCAATCTGGAAACACCATATATTTT. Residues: CASSMTGGRQSGNTIYF.